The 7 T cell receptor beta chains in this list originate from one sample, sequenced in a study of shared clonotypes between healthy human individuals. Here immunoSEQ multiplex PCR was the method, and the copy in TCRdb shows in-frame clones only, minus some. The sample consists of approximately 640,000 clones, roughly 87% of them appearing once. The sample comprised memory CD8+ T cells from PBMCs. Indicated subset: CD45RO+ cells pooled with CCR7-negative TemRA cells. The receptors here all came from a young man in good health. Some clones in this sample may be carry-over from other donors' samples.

The CDR3 DNA reads as TGTGCCAGCAGTCTAGCGGAGAGCTCCTACAATGAGCAGTTCTTC. It codes for CASSLAESSYNEQFF. The chain links TRBV6-5 to TRBJ2-1, with 7 nucleotides matching TRBD2. The CDR3 extends over 15 amino acids. The trim removed 5 bases at V and 0 bases at J, leaving 4 bases unmatched. From germline, CDR1 is MNHEY and CDR2 SVGAGI.

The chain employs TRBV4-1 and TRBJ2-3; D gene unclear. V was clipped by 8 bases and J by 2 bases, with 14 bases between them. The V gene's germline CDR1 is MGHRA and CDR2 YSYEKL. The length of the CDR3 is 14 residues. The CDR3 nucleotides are TGCGCCAGCGGAACGATTGGGGACACAGATACGCAGTATTTT. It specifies CASGTIGDTDTQYF.

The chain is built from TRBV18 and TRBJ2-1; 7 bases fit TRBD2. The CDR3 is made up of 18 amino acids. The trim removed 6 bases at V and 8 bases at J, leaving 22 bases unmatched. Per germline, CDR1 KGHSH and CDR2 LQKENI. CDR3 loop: CASSPEERDYRLAYEQFF. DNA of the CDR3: TGTGCCAGCTCCCCGGAGGAACGGGACTACCGACTCGCGTATGAGCAGTTCTTC.

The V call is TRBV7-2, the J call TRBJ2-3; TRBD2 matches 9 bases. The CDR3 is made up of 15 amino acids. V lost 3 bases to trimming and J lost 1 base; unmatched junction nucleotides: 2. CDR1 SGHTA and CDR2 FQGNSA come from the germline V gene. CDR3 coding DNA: TGTGCCAGCAGCTTTGTAGCGGGAGGCACAGATACGCAGTATTTT. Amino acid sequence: CASSFVAGGTDTQYF.

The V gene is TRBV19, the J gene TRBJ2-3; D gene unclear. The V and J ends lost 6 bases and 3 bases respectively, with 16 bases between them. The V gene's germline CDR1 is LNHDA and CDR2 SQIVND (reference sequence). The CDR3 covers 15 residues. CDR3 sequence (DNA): TGTGCCAGTAGCTCCGGGTCTTCTTCGACAGATACGCAGTATTTT. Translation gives CASSSGSSSTDTQYF. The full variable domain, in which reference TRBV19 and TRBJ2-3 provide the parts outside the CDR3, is DGGITQSPKYLFRKEGQNVTLSCEQNLNHDAMYWYRQDPGQGLRLIYYSQIVNDFQKGDIAEGYSVSREKKESFPLTVTSAQKNPTAFYLCASSSGSSSTDTQYFGPGTRLTVL.

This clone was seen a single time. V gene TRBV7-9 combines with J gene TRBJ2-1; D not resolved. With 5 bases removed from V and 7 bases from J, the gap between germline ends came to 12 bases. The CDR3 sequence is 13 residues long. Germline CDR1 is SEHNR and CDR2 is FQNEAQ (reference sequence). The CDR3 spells CASSNLQFNEQFF. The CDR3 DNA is TGTGCCAGCAGCAATCTCCAATTTAATGAGCAGTTCTTC.

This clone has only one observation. The CDR3 reads CASSVARVRTDTQYF. The CDR3, as DNA: TGTGCCAGCAGCGTAGCCAGGGTCCGCACAGATACGCAGTATTTT. The chain carries TRBV9 and TRBJ2-3; perhaps TRBD1 as D (5 bases). This CDR3 spans 15 amino acids. V was trimmed by 0 bases and J by 1 base, leaving 9 bases between them. Germline CDR1 is SGDLS and CDR2 is YYNGEE.